The rows below give T cell receptor beta chains drawn from one sample of a study of blood T cell repertoires in COVID-19. Sequencing used immunoSEQ multiplex PCR; TCRdb keeps in-frame clones, though not all of them. The table shows 200,000 to 300,000 clones, with 65% to 90% occurring only once. The source material was peripheral blood. The receptors were sampled from a man aged 25-45 years with active or convalescent COVID-19. CDR3s include the opening cysteine and the closing phenylalanine or tryptophan. The order of the fields is J gene, clone size, D gene, V gene, CDR3 protein, CDR3 DNA. A D gene is named only where the DNA matches it firmly. Part of the rows lack a size; the others show once, few, many or a class for expanded clones.

j_call: TRBJ2-1
clone_size: NA
d_call: TRBD2
v_call: TRBV4-2
cdr3_aa: CASSPPTSGYNEQFF
cdr3_nt: TGTGCCAGCAGCCCACCGACTAGCGGCTACAATGAGCAGTTCTTC

j_call: TRBJ2-3
clone_size: NA
d_call: NA
v_call: TRBV6-5
cdr3_aa: CASSYGGKATQYF
cdr3_nt: TGTGCCAGCAGTTACGGGGGGAAAGCAACGCAGTATTTT

j_call: TRBJ1-1
clone_size: NA
d_call: NA
v_call: TRBV14
cdr3_aa: CASSLLRVEDTEAFF
cdr3_nt: TGTGCCAGCAGCCTTCTCAGGGTCGAGGACACTGAAGCTTTCTTT

j_call: TRBJ2-1
clone_size: few
d_call: TRBD2
v_call: TRBV7-6
cdr3_aa: CASSLGLATYNEQFF
cdr3_nt: TGTGCCAGCAGCTTAGGACTAGCTACCTACAATGAGCAGTTCTTC

j_call: TRBJ2-2
clone_size: NA
d_call: NA
v_call: TRBV10-2
cdr3_aa: CASSQTRINTGELFF
cdr3_nt: TGCGCCAGCAGTCAAACTAGAATAAACACCGGGGAGCTGTTTTTT

j_call: TRBJ2-7
clone_size: NA
d_call: TRBD2
v_call: TRBV13
cdr3_aa: CASSLGGAGGPYEQYF
cdr3_nt: TGTGCCAGCAGCTTAGGCGGGGCGGGGGGGCCCTACGAGCAGTACTTC

j_call: TRBJ2-2
clone_size: NA
d_call: NA
v_call: TRBV2
cdr3_aa: CASLPEGGANTGELFF
cdr3_nt: TGTGCCAGCCTTCCAGAAGGGGGGGCGAACACCGGGGAGCTGTTTTTT

j_call: TRBJ1-1
clone_size: NA
d_call: NA
v_call: TRBV4-1
cdr3_aa: CASSQDPRGTEAFF
cdr3_nt: TGCGCCAGCAGCCAAGATCCCAGGGGCACTGAAGCTTTCTTT

j_call: TRBJ1-4
clone_size: NA
d_call: NA
v_call: TRBV18
cdr3_aa: CASSPWMDSANEKLFF
cdr3_nt: TGTGCCAGCTCACCCTGGATGGACAGCGCCAATGAAAAACTGTTTTTT

j_call: TRBJ2-4
clone_size: once
d_call: NA
v_call: TRBV7-8
cdr3_aa: CASSLGGGDNIQYF
cdr3_nt: TGTGCCAGCAGCTTAGGAGGAGGAGACAACATTCAGTACTTC

j_call: TRBJ2-2
clone_size: NA
d_call: NA
v_call: TRBV9
cdr3_aa: CASSVWGAGELFF
cdr3_nt: TGTGCCAGCAGCGTATGGGGAGCCGGGGAGCTGTTTTTT

j_call: TRBJ2-3
clone_size: NA
d_call: TRBD1
v_call: TRBV14
cdr3_aa: CASSQGTGADTQYF
cdr3_nt: TGTGCCAGCAGCCAAGGGACAGGGGCAGATACGCAGTATTTT

j_call: TRBJ1-6
clone_size: NA
d_call: NA
v_call: TRBV23-1
cdr3_aa: CASSHFWQRDSHPPVSSYNSPLHF
cdr3_nt: TGCGCCAGCAGTCATTTTTGGCAGAGAGACTCTCACCCCCCCGTGAGCTCCTATAATTCACCCCTCCACTTT

j_call: TRBJ2-7
clone_size: NA
d_call: NA
v_call: TRBV6-1
cdr3_aa: CASSDGSGYEQYF
cdr3_nt: TGTGCCAGCAGTGATGGTTCGGGTTACGAGCAGTACTTC

j_call: TRBJ1-2
clone_size: few
d_call: NA
v_call: TRBV13
cdr3_aa: CASSWNRVVRGYTF
cdr3_nt: TGTGCCAGCAGCTGGAACAGGGTAGTTCGTGGCTACACCTTC

j_call: TRBJ1-2
clone_size: few
d_call: NA
v_call: TRBV19
cdr3_aa: CASKKGSYGYTF
cdr3_nt: TGTGCCAGCAAAAAGGGGTCCTATGGCTACACCTTC

j_call: TRBJ2-2
clone_size: NA
d_call: NA
v_call: TRBV4-1
cdr3_aa: CASSQVEGNGRELFF
cdr3_nt: TGCGCCAGCAGCCAAGTAGAGGGAAACGGGAGGGAGCTGTTTTTT

j_call: TRBJ1-6
clone_size: NA
d_call: NA
v_call: TRBV10-3
cdr3_aa: CAISETAGNSPLHF
cdr3_nt: TGTGCCATCAGTGAGACGGCAGGGAATTCACCCCTCCACTTT

j_call: TRBJ1-5
clone_size: NA
d_call: TRBD1
v_call: TRBV3-1/TRBV3-2
cdr3_aa: CASSPTGWGNQPQHF
cdr3_nt: TGTGCCAGCAGCCCGACAGGGTGGGGCAATCAGCCCCAGCATTTT

j_call: TRBJ2-3
clone_size: NA
d_call: TRBD1
v_call: TRBV19
cdr3_aa: CASSIARGRSDTQYF
cdr3_nt: TGTGCCAGTAGTATCGCCAGGGGGCGGTCAGATACGCAGTATTTT

j_call: TRBJ1-5
clone_size: NA
d_call: NA
v_call: TRBV27
cdr3_aa: CASSSNNQPQHF
cdr3_nt: TGTGCCAGCAGTTCCAACAATCAGCCCCAGCATTTT

j_call: TRBJ1-5
clone_size: NA
d_call: NA
v_call: TRBV6-1
cdr3_aa: CASSGEYAVSNQPQHF
cdr3_nt: TGTGCCAGCAGTGGGGAGTACGCGGTTAGCAATCAGCCCCAGCATTTT

j_call: TRBJ2-5
clone_size: NA
d_call: NA
v_call: TRBV5-4
cdr3_aa: CASSLRGQETQYF
cdr3_nt: TGTGCCAGCAGCTTGCGGGGACAAGAGACCCAGTACTTC

j_call: TRBJ1-6
clone_size: NA
d_call: NA
v_call: TRBV18
cdr3_aa: CASSPMRVDDSPLHF
cdr3_nt: TGTGCCAGCTCACCAATGAGGGTTGACGATTCACCCCTCCACTTT

j_call: TRBJ1-2
clone_size: NA
d_call: TRBD1
v_call: TRBV29-1
cdr3_aa: CSVADRAGPSRGYTF
cdr3_nt: TGCAGCGTGGCGGACAGGGCCGGCCCATCTAGAGGCTACACCTTC

j_call: TRBJ1-1
clone_size: NA
d_call: NA
v_call: TRBV3-1/TRBV3-2
cdr3_aa: CASEGETGARMGSTEAFF
cdr3_nt: TGTGCCAGCGAGGGCGAGACAGGCGCCCGTATGGGCAGCACTGAAGCTTTCTTT

j_call: TRBJ1-1
clone_size: NA
d_call: NA
v_call: TRBV30
cdr3_aa: CAWSITRNTEAFF
cdr3_nt: TGTGCCTGGAGCATAACACGGAACACTGAAGCTTTCTTT

j_call: TRBJ1-3
clone_size: once
d_call: TRBD1
v_call: TRBV30
cdr3_aa: CAWSSNRGPGNTIYF
cdr3_nt: TGTGCCTGGAGTTCAAACAGGGGGCCTGGAAACACCATATATTTT

j_call: TRBJ2-7
clone_size: NA
d_call: TRBD1
v_call: TRBV3-1/TRBV3-2
cdr3_aa: CASSQDAEGQGSDEQYF
cdr3_nt: TGTGCCAGCAGCCAAGATGCGGAGGGACAGGGGTCCGACGAGCAGTACTTC

j_call: TRBJ2-3
clone_size: once
d_call: TRBD1
v_call: TRBV7-6
cdr3_aa: CASSLNNRGLTDTQYF
cdr3_nt: TGTGCCAGCAGCTTAAATAACAGGGGGCTGACAGATACGCAGTATTTT

j_call: TRBJ1-5
clone_size: NA
d_call: NA
v_call: TRBV4-3
cdr3_aa: CASSQDRVPGEGDQPQHF
cdr3_nt: TGCGCCAGCAGCCAAGACAGGGTCCCGGGGGAAGGAGATCAGCCCCAGCATTTT

j_call: TRBJ1-5
clone_size: NA
d_call: NA
v_call: TRBV27
cdr3_aa: CASTPSRGQPQHF
cdr3_nt: TGTGCCAGCACCCCCTCACGGGGTCAGCCCCAGCATTTT

j_call: TRBJ1-2
clone_size: NA
d_call: TRBD1
v_call: TRBV5-1
cdr3_aa: CASSSPDRGLGYTF
cdr3_nt: TGCGCCAGCAGCAGCCCGGACAGGGGGCTTGGCTACACCTTC

j_call: TRBJ2-7
clone_size: NA
d_call: TRBD2
v_call: TRBV5-1
cdr3_aa: CASSRGGRPTYEQYF
cdr3_nt: TGCGCCAGCAGCCGGGGGGGACGGCCCACCTACGAGCAGTACTTC

j_call: TRBJ2-3
clone_size: once
d_call: NA
v_call: TRBV7-3
cdr3_aa: CASSLYPGKDTQYF
cdr3_nt: TGTGCCAGCAGCTTATATCCAGGGAAGGATACGCAGTATTTT

j_call: TRBJ2-2
clone_size: NA
d_call: TRBD1
v_call: TRBV27
cdr3_aa: CASWGQGTTGELFF
cdr3_nt: TGTGCCAGCTGGGGACAGGGGACCACCGGGGAGCTGTTTTTT

j_call: TRBJ2-5
clone_size: NA
d_call: NA
v_call: TRBV6-2/TRBV6-3
cdr3_aa: CASSYTAGGETQYF
cdr3_nt: TGTGCCAGCAGTTACACTGCAGGTGGGGAGACCCAGTACTTC

j_call: TRBJ1-1
clone_size: NA
d_call: TRBD1
v_call: TRBV29-1
cdr3_aa: CSVGDRHTEAFF
cdr3_nt: TGCAGCGTGGGGGACAGACACACTGAAGCTTTCTTT

j_call: TRBJ1-5
clone_size: NA
d_call: NA
v_call: TRBV2
cdr3_aa: CASSERGMGQPQHF
cdr3_nt: TGTGCCAGCAGTGAACGAGGGATGGGTCAGCCCCAGCATTTT

j_call: TRBJ2-6
clone_size: NA
d_call: TRBD1
v_call: TRBV9
cdr3_aa: CASSVATGGSSGANVLTF
cdr3_nt: TGTGCCAGCAGCGTAGCTACAGGGGGGAGCTCTGGGGCCAACGTCCTGACTTTC

j_call: TRBJ2-2
clone_size: once
d_call: NA
v_call: TRBV2
cdr3_aa: CASSEDGRGITGELFF
cdr3_nt: TGTGCCAGCAGTGAGGATGGCAGGGGTATCACCGGGGAGCTGTTTTTT

j_call: TRBJ2-3
clone_size: NA
d_call: TRBD2
v_call: TRBV4-2
cdr3_aa: CASSQEPSGGTDTQYF
cdr3_nt: TGTGCCAGCAGCCAAGAACCTAGCGGGGGCACAGATACGCAGTATTTT

j_call: TRBJ1-3
clone_size: once
d_call: NA
v_call: TRBV9
cdr3_aa: CASSVGRSGPENTIYF
cdr3_nt: TGTGCCAGCAGCGTAGGACGGTCTGGGCCGGAAAACACCATATATTTT

j_call: TRBJ1-4
clone_size: NA
d_call: NA
v_call: TRBV4-1
cdr3_aa: CASSQDRGRKLFF
cdr3_nt: TGCGCCAGCAGCCAAGATAGAGGGAGAAAACTGTTTTTT

j_call: TRBJ2-7
clone_size: NA
d_call: NA
v_call: TRBV4-2
cdr3_aa: CASSQDQGRREQYF
cdr3_nt: TGTGCCAGCAGCCAAGATCAGGGTAGACGGGAGCAGTACTTC

j_call: TRBJ1-4
clone_size: NA
d_call: TRBD1
v_call: TRBV6-5
cdr3_aa: CATNRDRDEKLFF
cdr3_nt: TGTGCCACCAACCGGGACAGAGATGAAAAACTGTTTTTT

j_call: TRBJ1-3
clone_size: NA
d_call: NA
v_call: TRBV19
cdr3_aa: CAISRDSGNTIYF
cdr3_nt: TGTGCCATTTCCAGGGATTCTGGAAACACCATATATTTT

j_call: TRBJ1-5
clone_size: NA
d_call: TRBD1
v_call: TRBV4-2
cdr3_aa: CASSQDRDRVHQPQHF
cdr3_nt: TGTGCCAGCAGCCAAGACCGGGACAGGGTTCATCAGCCCCAGCATTTT

j_call: TRBJ2-1
clone_size: once
d_call: NA
v_call: TRBV9
cdr3_aa: CASSVARAPYNEQFF
cdr3_nt: TGTGCCAGCAGCGTAGCTAGAGCCCCCTACAATGAGCAGTTCTTC

j_call: TRBJ1-1
clone_size: NA
d_call: NA
v_call: TRBV6-5
cdr3_aa: CASSYTENTEAFF
cdr3_nt: TGTGCCAGCAGTTATACTGAAAACACTGAAGCTTTCTTT

j_call: TRBJ1-6
clone_size: few
d_call: NA
v_call: TRBV7-2
cdr3_aa: CASSSRVFERNSPLHF
cdr3_nt: TGTGCCAGCAGCTCCCGGGTCTTCGAGAGGAATTCACCCCTCCACTTT

j_call: TRBJ2-3
clone_size: NA
d_call: NA
v_call: TRBV30
cdr3_aa: CAWSVGVLQYF
cdr3_nt: TGTGCCTGGAGTGTCGGTGTTTTGCAGTATTTT

j_call: TRBJ1-4
clone_size: once
d_call: NA
v_call: TRBV27
cdr3_aa: CASSYSQGSNEKLFF
cdr3_nt: TGTGCCAGCAGTTACTCACAGGGATCTAATGAAAAACTGTTTTTT

j_call: TRBJ2-1
clone_size: NA
d_call: NA
v_call: TRBV11-3
cdr3_aa: CASSLDPGSYNEQFF
cdr3_nt: TGTGCCAGCAGCTTAGACCCCGGCTCCTACAATGAGCAGTTCTTC

j_call: TRBJ2-3
clone_size: NA
d_call: TRBD2
v_call: TRBV7-2
cdr3_aa: CASSLSPSGGAGDTQYF
cdr3_nt: TGTGCCAGCAGCTTAAGCCCAAGCGGGGGGGCGGGAGATACGCAGTATTTT

j_call: TRBJ1-5
clone_size: NA
d_call: TRBD1
v_call: TRBV10-3
cdr3_aa: CAISWTGGGNQPQHF
cdr3_nt: TGTGCCATCAGTTGGACAGGGGGGGGGAATCAGCCCCAGCATTTT

j_call: TRBJ2-5
clone_size: NA
d_call: TRBD1
v_call: TRBV7-9
cdr3_aa: CASSLAYGKTGPYQETQYF
cdr3_nt: TGTGCCAGCAGCTTAGCGTATGGAAAGACAGGGCCGTACCAAGAGACCCAGTACTTC

j_call: TRBJ1-5
clone_size: NA
d_call: NA
v_call: TRBV7-2
cdr3_aa: CASSLEGLSNQPQHF
cdr3_nt: TGTGCCAGCAGCTTAGAGGGGCTTAGCAATCAGCCCCAGCATTTT

j_call: TRBJ2-3
clone_size: NA
d_call: TRBD2
v_call: TRBV29-1
cdr3_aa: CSVYSGPRVDTQYF
cdr3_nt: TGCAGCGTTTATAGCGGGCCCCGGGTAGATACGCAGTATTTT

j_call: TRBJ1-1
clone_size: NA
d_call: TRBD1
v_call: TRBV19
cdr3_aa: CASSRQGVRNTEAFF
cdr3_nt: TGTGCCAGTAGTAGACAGGGGGTGAGAAACACTGAAGCTTTCTTT